Presented here are 9 T cell receptor beta chains from one specimen sequenced in a study of blood T cell repertoires in COVID-19. Assay: immunoSEQ multiplex PCR; the TCRdb copy retains only in-frame clones and omits some. Of about 76,000 clones in the sample, approximately 90% were seen once. The sequenced sample consisted of peripheral blood. These receptors all come from a human donor in a cohort sampled during active COVID-19.

The V gene is TRBV4-2, the J gene TRBJ2-7; 11 bases match TRBD2. CDR3 length: 17 amino acids. With 4 bases clipped from V and 2 bases from J, the junction kept 10 bases outside the gene matches. Germline values: CDR1 LGHNA, CDR2 YNFKEQ. CDR3 amino acids: CASSPKEGSGGAYEQYF. DNA for the CDR3: TGTGCCAGCAGCCCCAAAGAGGGTAGCGGGGGGGCCTACGAGCAGTACTTC.

The V gene is TRBV30, the J gene TRBJ2-5; TRBD2 matches at 10 bases. This CDR3 has 18 amino acids. Trimming took 4 bases from V and 1 from J; bases not matched to a gene: 15. Germline V gene sequence: CDR1 GTSNPN, CDR2 SVGIG (reference sequence). In nucleotides, the CDR3 is TGTGCCTGGACGGGATGGCTAGCGGGGGCCCCGAGCCAAGAGACCCAGTACTTC. It is translated as CAWTGWLAGAPSQETQYF.

The rearrangement joins TRBV5-1 to TRBJ2-2; the D gene is possibly TRBD2 (5 bases). The CDR3 has 17 amino acids. V shed 4 bases and J shed 1 base, with 17 bases lying between them. Germline values: CDR1 SGHRS, CDR2 YFSETQ. CDR3 DNA sequence: TGCGCCAGCAGCATCCTATCTGCGGGTGGGAACACCGGGGAGCTGTTTTTT. This translates into CASSILSAGGNTGELFF.

This sequence joins TRBV4-2 and TRBJ1-2; D not resolved. The germline V and J ends were trimmed by 2 bases and 7 bases, with 11 bases remaining between them. The CDR3 sequence is 13 residues long. Germline values: CDR1 LGHNA, CDR2 YNFKEQ. The CDR3 DNA is TGTGCCAGCAGCCAAATGCAGGCTGGTGGCTACACCTTC. Its protein is CASSQMQAGGYTF.

The gene calls are TRBV10-2 and TRBJ1-1; D may be TRBD1 (6 bases). The CDR3 has 15 amino acids. Germline V gene sequence: CDR1 WSHSY, CDR2 SAAADI. Trimming stripped 0 bases from V and 7 bases from J, with 15 bases between. Here the CDR3 reads CASSESTTGHNEAFF. The CDR3 DNA follows: TGCGCCAGCAGTGAGTCGACGACAGGTCATAATGAAGCTTTCTTT.

CDR3 sequence (DNA): TGTGCCAGCAGCTCCTCCAGCGGGGGGGTTGCAGATACGCAGTATTTT. Translation: CASSSSSGGVADTQYF. The rearrangement links TRBV3-1 (or the pseudogene TRBV3-2) to TRBJ2-3; 10 bases map to TRBD2. This CDR3 is built from 16 residues. J gave up 4 bases and V 5 bases, and 9 bases lay outside the gene matches. Germline loops: CDR1 LGHDT, CDR2 YNNKEL (reference sequence).

The chain employs TRBV6-6 and TRBJ1-1, with TRBD1 as a possible D gene (5 bases). V gave up 5 bases and J gave up 4 bases, with 20 bases separating them. Germline lookup yields CDR1 MNHNY and CDR2 SVGAGI (reference sequence). This CDR3 contains 16 residues. The CDR3 loop reads CASSPASGGGGTEAFF. The CDR3 DNA follows: TGTGCCAGCAGTCCCGCTTCCGGGGGAGGCGGCACTGAAGCTTTCTTT.

The chain links TRBV6-6 to TRBJ1-3; D is perhaps TRBD1 (6 bases). The CDR3 runs 12 residues. Germline V CDR1 and CDR2: MNHNY, SVGAGI (reference sequence). Trimming took 5 bases from V and 7 from J, leaving 9 bases between them. In DNA, the CDR3 is TGTGCCAGCAGTATTCAGGGGAACACCATATATTTT. Amino acids: CASSIQGNTIYF.

The genes are TRBV5-1 and TRBJ1-4; 9 bases match TRBD1. V dropped 1 base and J dropped 6; count of bases not matched to a gene: 1. This CDR3 has 14 residues. CDR1 is SGHRS and CDR2 is YFSETQ in the germline V gene. Here the CDR3 DNA reads TGCGCCAGCAGCTTGAGGACAGGGGATGAAAAACTGTTTTTT. It is translated as CASSLRTGDEKLFF.